This TCR beta chain was recorded in a study of T-cell reconstitution after alpha-beta-depleted transplantation in children. As it was prepared, the TCRbeta library received unique molecular identifiers. TCRdb redid the calling of the PCR reads with MiXCR, one entry per CDR3 protein. The data hold some 290,000 distinct CDR3 sequences, with around 25% observed a single time. The germline CDR1 and CDR2 sequences are LGHDT and YNNKEL (reference sequence). The CDR3 consists of 14 residues. Trimming at V came to 5 bases and at J to 5 bases, leaving 8 bases not matched to a gene. This TCR was recovered from a male patient younger than 18 who had a stem cell transplant for acute lymphoblastic leukemia, so the T cells may come from the graft donor. The chain combines TRBV3-1 with TRBJ2-7, with 8 bases identical to TRBD2. This specimen was PBMCs, mostly from graft donor cells, taken 180 days after TCRalphabeta/CD19-depleted stem cell transplant. CDR3 DNA sequence: TGTGCCAGCAGCTCTTGGACTAGCAGCCACGAGCAGTACTTC. Protein product: CASSSWTSSHEQYF.